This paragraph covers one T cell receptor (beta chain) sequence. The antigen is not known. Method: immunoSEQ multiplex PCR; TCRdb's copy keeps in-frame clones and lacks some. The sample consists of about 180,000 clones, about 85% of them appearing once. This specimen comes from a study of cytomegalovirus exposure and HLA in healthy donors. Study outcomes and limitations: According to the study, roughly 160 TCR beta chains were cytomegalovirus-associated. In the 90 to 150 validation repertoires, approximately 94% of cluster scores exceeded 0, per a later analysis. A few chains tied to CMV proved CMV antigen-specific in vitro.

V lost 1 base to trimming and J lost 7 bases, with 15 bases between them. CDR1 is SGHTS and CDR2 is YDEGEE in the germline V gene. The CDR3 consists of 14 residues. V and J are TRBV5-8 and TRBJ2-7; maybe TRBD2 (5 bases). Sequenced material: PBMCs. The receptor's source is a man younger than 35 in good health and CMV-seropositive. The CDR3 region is CASSLRGQLREQYF. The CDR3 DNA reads TGTGCCAGCAGCTTGAGAGGGCAGCTTAGGGAGCAGTACTTC.